One sample yielded the 7 T cell receptor beta chains listed below, sequenced in a study of CD8+ T cells in alopecia areata. In each case, RNA was isolated and then reverse transcribed into cDNA as the sequencing template. Libraries were prepared by immunoSEQ multiplex PCR; TCRdb keeps only in-frame clonotypes and omits some of them. The profile shows 190,000 or so clones, roughly 62% of them singletons. Noted treatment: oral pan-JAK inhibitor, 5-10 mg twice daily. The material sequenced was CD8+ T cells sorted from blood, taken at week 24, from a patient treated with tofacitinib. These receptor sequences come from a human donor with alopecia areata.

This chain uses TRBV29-1 with TRBJ2-6; D unresolved. The CDR3 contains 17 residues. V lost 0 bases and J lost 0, with 12 bases in between. Germline CDR1 reads SQVTM; CDR2 reads ANQGSEA. CDR3 sequence reads: CSVEEPEKSSGANVLTF. For the CDR3, the DNA is TGCAGCGTTGAAGAGCCGGAGAAGAGCTCTGGGGCCAACGTCCTGACTTTC.

This chain uses TRBV15 with TRBJ2-7; a weak D match, TRBD1 (6 bases). The CDR3 is made up of 13 amino acids. V lost 9 bases to trimming and J lost 3 bases, with 15 bases between them. Per germline, CDR1 LNHNV and CDR2 YYDKDF (reference sequence). CDR3 sequence (DNA): TGTGCCACAAGTGCAGGGGAGTGCTACGAGCAGTACTTC. It codes for CATSAGECYEQYF.

The V gene is TRBV7-9, the J gene TRBJ2-7; weak D call: TRBD2 (7 bases). CDR3 size: 12 residues. The V gene's germline CDR1 is SEHNR and CDR2 FQNEAQ (reference sequence). V was pared by 3 bases and J by 6 bases, with 9 bases between. The CDR3 here is CASSFAGAEQYF. The CDR3 DNA reads as TGTGCCAGCAGCTTCGCGGGGGCCGAGCAGTACTTC. The full variable domain, its missing parts supplied by reference TRBV7-9 and TRBJ2-7, is DTGVSQNPRHKITKRGQNVTFRCDPISEHNRLYWYRQTLGQGPEFLTYFQNEAQLEKSRLLSDRFSAERPKGSFSTLEIQRTEQGDSAMYLCASSFAGAEQYFGPGTRLTVT.

The rearrangement joins TRBV4-1 to TRBJ2-1, with 10 nucleotides matching TRBD2. This CDR3 comprises 16 residues. Per germline, CDR1 MGHRA and CDR2 YSYEKL. With V trimmed by 5 bases and J by 0 bases, 4 bases remained unmatched. CDR3 sequence: CASSTGLADSYNEQFF. CDR3 sequence (DNA): TGCGCCAGCAGCACAGGACTAGCGGACTCCTACAATGAGCAGTTCTTC.

The chain is built from TRBV7-6 and TRBJ2-2, with D perhaps matching TRBD2 (5 bases). Deletions cut 2 bases from V and 8 bases from J, with 18 bases between. Per the germline V gene, CDR1 is SGHVS and CDR2 is FNYEAQ. This CDR3 has 16 amino acids. The CDR3 DNA reads TGTGCCAGCAGCTTATTTGTCGACACGTCGGGAGGGGAGCTGTTTTTT. Its translation is CASSLFVDTSGGELFF.

This clone has only a few counts. The chain recombines TRBV29-1 with TRBJ1-1, with 7 bases aligning to TRBD1. The CDR3 contains 11 residues. Germline trimming cut 3 bases from V and 11 bases from J; bases unmatched to any gene: 6. CDR1 is SQVTM and CDR2 is ANQGSEA in the germline V gene. CDR3 region: CSVDTGVMAFF. In DNA, the CDR3 is TGCAGCGTTGATACAGGGGTTATGGCTTTCTTT.

The chain employs TRBV2 and TRBJ2-2; D call uncertain. This CDR3 is built from 15 residues. Germline lookup yields CDR1 SNHLY and CDR2 FYNNEI. The ends were cut back, 6 bases at V and 2 bases at J, with 13 bases in the middle. CDR3 in amino acids: CASSPSRGNTGELFF. The CDR3 DNA follows: TGTGCCAGCAGCCCTTCCCGAGGAAACACCGGGGAGCTGTTTTTT.